Shown below are 14 T cell receptor beta chains from a single sample sequenced in a study of CD8+ T cells in alopecia areata. It was cDNA, reverse transcribed from extracted RNA, that served as the sequencing template. TCRdb's table, derived via immunoSEQ multiplex PCR, lists solely in-frame clones and lacks some. The repertoire consists of 150,000 to 200,000 clones, with approximately 56% occurring once and the leading ten covering over 12%. Sequencing was performed on CD4+ T cells sorted from blood, taken at week 0. Source of these receptors: a human donor with alopecia areata.

In DNA form, the CDR3 reads TGCAGCGTTGATGCGGGTGTCTCTGGGGCCAACGTCCTGACTTTC. Translated, it gives CSVDAGVSGANVLTF. J is TRBJ2-6 and V is TRBV29-1; TRBD2 might be the D (5 bases). The germline V gene has CDR1 SQVTM and CDR2 ANQGSEA. The V end lost 3 bases, the J end lost 0 bases, and 9 bases lay between the germline ends. This CDR3 has 15 amino acids.

V usage is TRBV7-9 and J usage is TRBJ1-5; D unresolved. Trimming cost V 1 base and J 4 bases, with 14 bases left between them. The CDR3 extends over 16 amino acids. The germline V gene has CDR1 SEHNR and CDR2 FQNEAQ (reference sequence). The CDR3 coding sequence is TGTGCCAGCAGCTTAGGTGAGACCGCTGCAAATCAGCCCCAGCATTTT. It translates to CASSLGETAANQPQHF.

There are a few counts of this clone. The same CDR3 arises from other DNA sequences in this sample as well. The rearrangement joins TRBV4-2 to TRBJ2-3; TRBD2 aligns across 10 bases. CDR1 and CDR2 (germline): LGHNA, YNFKEQ. This CDR3 comprises 16 residues. V lost 1 base, J lost 1 base, and 2 bases stayed unmatched. The CDR3 DNA is TGTGCCAGCAGCCAAGGGAGCGGGGGGGGCACAGATACGCAGTATTTT. This gives the protein CASSQGSGGGTDTQYF.

This clone was counted a single time. The chain couples TRBV6-1 to TRBJ2-5; D not resolved. This CDR3 spans 14 amino acids. V lost 5 bases, J lost 5 bases, and 15 bases lay in between. Per the germline V gene, CDR1 is MNHNS and CDR2 is SASEGT. CDR3 sequence: CASSRTNLGETQYF. CDR3 DNA sequence: TGTGCCAGCAGTCGTACCAATCTAGGGGAGACCCAGTACTTC.

The rearrangement joins TRBV7-2 to TRBJ2-7, with 7 bases fitting TRBD2. V was clipped by 0 bases and J by 1 base; unmatched bases: 3. The germline V gene encodes CDR1 SGHTA and CDR2 FQGNSA. The CDR3 contains 15 residues. Here the CDR3 reads CASSLAGGESYEQYF. CDR3 DNA sequence: TGTGCCAGCAGCTTAGCGGGGGGGGAGTCCTACGAGCAGTACTTC.

This clone was seen more than once but under ten times. The V call is TRBV29-1, the J call TRBJ2-2; 12 bases agree with TRBD1. Looked up from germline, CDR1 is SQVTM and CDR2 is ANQGSEA. Trimming took 2 bases from V and 3 from J; bases not matched to a gene: 10. The CDR3 sequence is 18 residues long. CDR3 region: CSVETGTGGLLDTGELFF. Written as DNA, the CDR3 is TGCAGCGTTGAAACCGGGACAGGGGGCCTCTTGGACACCGGGGAGCTGTTTTTT.

This chain connects TRBV27 to TRBJ1-6, with 9 bases matching TRBD1. The CDR3 runs to 14 residues. The ends lost 4 bases at V and 12 bases at J; junction bases unmatched: 7. CDR1 and CDR2 from the germline V gene are MNHEY and SMNVEV (reference sequence). The CDR3 here is CASSSQGQGVPLHF. The DNA of the CDR3 is TGTGCCAGCAGTTCTCAGGGACAGGGAGTACCCCTCCACTTT.

This clone appeared a few times. This chain links TRBV30 with TRBJ2-2; TRBD1 matches 7 bases. This CDR3 region has 15 residues. Germline CDR1 is GTSNPN and CDR2 is SVGIG (reference sequence). The V segment lost 8 bases and the J segment 5 bases; nucleotides outside the gene matches: 14. The CDR3 sequence is CARESRDRRTGELFF. As DNA, the CDR3 is TGTGCCCGGGAATCCCGGGACAGACGTACCGGGGAGCTGTTTTTT. Filled out from reference TRBV30 and TRBJ2-2, the complete variable domain reads SQTIHQWPATLVQPVGSPLSLECTVEGTSNPNLYWYRQAAGRGLQLLFYSVGIGQISSEVPQNLSASRPQDRQFILSSKKLLLSDSGFYLCARESRDRRTGELFFGEGSRLTVL.

The chain has TRBV6-1 and TRBJ2-5, with 10 bases identical to TRBD2. The J segment lost 6 bases and the V segment lost 5 bases, leaving 6 bases of the junction unmatched. The germline CDR1 and CDR2 sequences are MNHNS and SASEGT. The CDR3 has 14 amino acids. CDR3 protein: CASSSGGAKQTQYF. CDR3 bases: TGTGCCAGCAGTAGCGGGGGGGCTAAACAGACCCAGTACTTC.

The chain links TRBV6-5 to TRBJ2-7; D might be TRBD2 (5 bases). This CDR3 region has 13 residues. Between the trimmed V and J ends, which lost 8 bases and 3 bases, there was a span of 14 bases. Per the germline V gene, CDR1 is MNHEY and CDR2 is SVGAGI. The CDR3 is CASATLVRYEQYF. CDR3 sequence (DNA): TGTGCCAGCGCCACACTAGTTCGCTACGAGCAGTACTTC.

This clone was counted only a few times. The V gene is TRBV7-3, the J gene TRBJ1-6, with TRBD1 as a possible D gene (5 bases). CDR3 length equals 16 residues. V lost 4 bases to trimming and J lost 9 bases, with 19 bases between them. Germline V CDR1 and CDR2: SGHTA, FQGTGA. The CDR3 nucleotides are TGTGCCAGCAGCTCCTGGGACCTCCGGTCGGGTTCACCCCTCCACTTT. This encodes CASSSWDLRSGSPLHF. Full variable domain (remainder filled in from reference TRBV7-3 and TRBJ1-6): GAGVSQTPSNKVTEKGKYVELRCDPISGHTALYWYRQSLGQGPEFLIYFQGTGAADDSGLPNDRFFAVRPEGSVSTLKIQRTERGDSAVYLCASSSWDLRSGSPLHFGNGTRLTVT.

This clone has a handful of counts. The rearrangement uses TRBV2 and TRBJ2-3, with 11 bases that match TRBD2. Trimming cost V 5 bases and J 5 bases; bases outside gene matches: 3. The CDR3 is made up of 14 amino acids. The germline CDR1 and CDR2 sequences are SNHLY and FYNNEI. As DNA, the CDR3 is TGTGCCAGCAGTATTACTAGCGGGGGAGATACGCAGTATTTT. Its translation is CASSITSGGDTQYF. The variable domain in full, completed from reference TRBV2 and TRBJ2-3, reads EPEVTQTPSHQVTQMGQEVILRCVPISNHLYFYWYRQILGQKVEFLVSFYNNEISEKSEIFDDQFSVERPDGSNFTLKIRSTKLEDSAMYFCASSITSGGDTQYFGPGTRLTVL.

The genes are TRBV6-1 and TRBJ2-2; D may be TRBD1 (5 bases). Germline V lookup: CDR1 MNHNS, CDR2 SASEGT. The CDR3 spans 14 residues. The V and J ends lost 7 bases and 4 bases respectively, with 13 bases between them. This CDR3 reads CASTELGATGELFF. Written as DNA, the CDR3 is TGTGCCAGCACCGAGCTAGGGGCCACCGGGGAGCTGTTTTTT.

This clone appeared once. The CDR3 nucleotides read TGTGCCACCAGCAGGGTTCCTGCGGGGGGCATAAATGAGCAGTTCTTC. The encoded protein is CATSRVPAGGINEQFF. J is TRBJ2-1 and V is TRBV15, with 8 bases lining up with TRBD2. The junction had 11 bases not matched to a gene; V was cut back by 3 bases and J by 7 bases. CDR3 size: 16 residues. Germline values: CDR1 LNHNV, CDR2 YYDKDF (reference sequence).